The 9 T cell receptor beta chains presented below share a single source sample, sequenced in a study of vaccination and CD4 T cells after COVID-19. Sample treatment: roughly 10-day PBMC culture with coronavirus spike peptide pools or control peptides (ViraFEST assay). Ahead of the COVID-19 pandemic (2011-2018), the CD4+ T cells of the unexposed donor were collected. These TCRs are of unknown antigen specificity. With the Oncomine TCR Beta short-read assay, DNA from cultured CD4+ T cells was sequenced. TCRdb redid the calling of the PCR reads with MiXCR, one entry per CDR3 protein. Of around 6,400 distinct CDR3 sequences in the sample, around three fifths were seen once. The sample comprised CD4+ T cells from blood, cultured in vitro. The receptors derive from a human donor in good health.

The sample holds a few counts of this clonotype. The rearrangement uses TRBV6-2 or TRBV6-3 and TRBJ1-5, with 7 bases that match TRBD1. J was trimmed by 2 bases and V by 6 bases; bases with no gene match: 4. This CDR3 spans 14 amino acids. The germline V gene encodes CDR1 MNHEY and CDR2 SVGEGT. CDR3 in amino acids: CASRPTGGNQPQHF. CDR3 coding DNA: TGTGCCAGCAGGCCAACAGGGGGCAATCAGCCCCAGCATTTT.

The chain employs TRBV7-6 and TRBJ2-1, with unresolved D. Germline CDR1 reads SGHVS; CDR2 reads FNYEAQ. V dropped 2 bases and J dropped 8 bases, with 4 bases sitting between them. The CDR3 runs 11 residues. CDR3 DNA: TGTGCCAGCAGCTTACAGGATGAGCAGTTCTTC. Protein sequence: CASSLQDEQFF.

This chain uses TRBV7-9 with TRBJ2-5; the D is unclear. V lost 0 bases and J 0 bases, leaving 5 bases between the germline ends. Germline-derived CDR1 and CDR2 are SEHNR and FQNEAQ (reference sequence). The CDR3 contains 14 residues. The CDR3 spells CASSLAGNQETQYF. The CDR3 nucleotides are TGTGCCAGCAGCTTAGCGGGGAACCAAGAGACCCAGTACTTC. Filled out from reference TRBV7-9 and TRBJ2-5, the complete variable domain reads DTGVSQNPRHKITKRGQNVTFRCDPISEHNRLYWYRQTLGQGPEFLTYFQNEAQLEKSRLLSDRFSAERPKGSFSTLEIQRTEQGDSAMYLCASSLAGNQETQYFGPGTRLLVL.

This clonotype was seen a handful of times. Written as DNA, the CDR3 is TGTGCCAGCAGTGAGCTAGCGGGAGCGGCTGAGACCCAGTACTTC. Translation gives CASSELAGAAETQYF. This rearrangement joins TRBV6-4 to TRBJ2-5; 10 bases are shared with TRBD2. Germline lookup yields CDR1 MRHNA and CDR2 SNTAGT. The CDR3 has 15 residues. V dropped 3 bases and J dropped 5; count of bases not matched to a gene: 6.

The J gene is TRBJ1-6, the V gene TRBV15; D unclear. Germline CDR1 is LNHNV and CDR2 is YYDKDF (reference sequence). V dropped 0 bases and J dropped 7 bases, with 10 bases sitting between them. This CDR3 has 15 amino acids. The CDR3 nucleotides read TGTGCCACCAGCAGAGAAGGACGGAAAAATTCACCCCTCCACTTT. It encodes CATSREGRKNSPLHF.

This rearrangement joins TRBV20-1 to TRBJ1-1; TRBD1 might be the D (6 bases). Trimming cost V 5 bases and J 0 bases, with 16 bases left between them. The length of the CDR3 is 15 residues. Germline V gene sequence: CDR1 DFQATT, CDR2 SNEGSKA (reference sequence). CDR3: CSAQEGQKMNTEAFF. For the CDR3, the DNA is TGCAGTGCTCAGGAAGGACAGAAAATGAACACTGAAGCTTTCTTT.

The gene calls are TRBV30 and TRBJ2-5; possibly TRBD1 or TRBD2 for D (5 bases each). The CDR3 is 13 residues long. Germline V gives CDR1 GTSNPN, CDR2 SVGIG (reference sequence). Trimming stripped 0 bases from V and 5 bases from J, with 10 bases between. For the CDR3, the DNA is TGTGCCTGGAGTGTAGTGTGGGGGGAGACCCAGTACTTC. It encodes CAWSVVWGETQYF.

This clonotype has only a few counts. As DNA, the CDR3 is TGTGCCAGCAGCAAAGAGGGAAAGCGGACTAGCACAGATACGCAGTATTTT. Its translation: CASSKEGKRTSTDTQYF. This chain uses TRBV21-1 with TRBJ2-3; whether TRBD2, the table's D call, matches the DNA was not checked. TRBV21-1 is marked as a pseudogene. The CDR3 consists of 17 residues.

The rearrangement uses TRBV5-6 and TRBJ2-3; D not certain. This CDR3 contains 12 residues. V gave up 3 bases and J gave up 8 bases, with 10 bases separating them. Germline V lookup: CDR1 SGHDT, CDR2 YYEEEE. CDR3 sequence (DNA): TGTGCCAGCAGCTCGTCGCGAGGTACGCAGTATTTT. Protein sequence: CASSSSRGTQYF. Based on the CDR3 plus reference TRBV5-6 and TRBJ2-3, the full variable domain is DAGVTQSPTHLIKTRGQQVTLRCSPKSGHDTVSWYQQALGQGPQFIFQYYEEEERQRGNFPDRFSGHQFPNYSSELNVNALLLGDSALYLCASSSSRGTQYFGPGTRLTVL.